This T cell receptor beta chain was captured by sequencing in a study of blood T cell repertoires in COVID-19. Clones were sequenced by immunoSEQ multiplex PCR, and TCRdb holds only the in-frame ones, with some missing. This repertoire shows fewer than 250,000 clones, around 85% found once; its top ten account for 0.8% to 0.95%. Between the trimmed V and J ends, which lost 4 bases and 4 bases, there was a span of 13 bases. This CDR3 comprises 14 residues. Germline CDR1 and CDR2: LGHNA and YSLEER. The sequence was obtained from a man between 60 and 75 years old with COVID-19, enrolled during active disease. The chain links TRBV4-3 to TRBJ1-1, with D maybe TRBD1 (6 bases). Sequenced input: peripheral blood. As DNA, the CDR3 is TGCGCCAGCAGCCTAGGACAGTTTCGCACTGAAGCTTTCTTT. It encodes CASSLGQFRTEAFF.